This T cell receptor beta chain stems from a study of yellow fever vaccine responses in identical twins (dated by TCRdb to about 2018). At the level of the whole study: Focusing on identical twins, the study followed the T cell clones that responded to the vaccine, and did so with precision. What the study reported, not specific to this receptor: According to the authors, in identical twins the way T cells responded to vaccination appeared partly convergent and partly personalized.

The CDR3 starts with the cysteine, ends with the phenylalanine, and has 15 residues. The entry retains the CDR3 DNA only, 45 bases that are in frame from base 1. Trimming at the junction amounts to 0 bases on V and 1 base on J, and the germline ends lie 10 bases apart. From the germline V gene (reference sequence), CDR1 is SGHNT and CDR2 is YYREEE. Library prep was done by RT-PCR. Instrument used: Illumina HiSeq 2500. The public reads were reprocessed in TCRdb via fastp at Q25 and MiXCR, keeping in-frame beta chains. Every CDR3 protein is listed once, alongside the most common genes and DNA of its rows. Across this sample there are approximately 4,600 distinct CDR3 sequences, with 65% to 90% seen only once. The ten top clones hold approximately 2.1% of the sample. Concerning this clonotype: Its antigen remains undetermined. No clone much larger than this one lies a single base away; base qualities are absent.

The source is a woman between 18 and 30 years old who received the yellow fever vaccine. Donor details come from another sample of the same person, matched by shared clones. This sequence uses TRBV5-4 and TRBJ2-5; 6 matching bases give a weak D call of TRBD1. The specimen was T cells from blood (PBMCs), unsorted or a sorted subset (not recorded which), collected before or after yellow fever vaccination (not recorded which). CDR3 loop: CASSLVGAPQETQYF. The nucleotide sequence reads TGTGCCAGCAGCTTGGTGGGGGCCCCCCAAGAGACCCAGTACTTC. Reference TRBV5-4 and TRBJ2-5 proteins supply the regions before and after the CDR3; the full variable domain is: ETGVTQSPTHLIKTRGQQVTLRCSSQSGHNTVSWYQQALGQGPQFIFQYYREEENGRGNFPPRFSGLQFPNYSSELNVNALELDDSALYLCASSLVGAPQETQYFGPGTRLLVL.